These T cell receptor beta chains were read from a single sample in a study of shared clonotypes between healthy human individuals. Here immunoSEQ multiplex PCR was the method, and the copy in TCRdb shows in-frame clones only, minus some. The sample carries about 470,000 clones, around 75% recorded once. The sample taken for sequencing was PBMCs. These receptor sequences come from a woman in her thirties or forties in good health. Some clones in this sample may be carry-over from other donors' samples. The CDR3 runs from the conserved cysteine through the conserved F or W. Fields, in order: J gene, V gene, D gene, CDR3 protein, CDR3 DNA. D genes are given only for firm matches.

J: TRBJ2-5; V: TRBV5-1; D: .; CDR3: CASSLHGTYEETQYF; DNA: TGCGCCAGCAGCTTACATGGGACCTACGAAGAGACCCAGTACTTC
J: TRBJ2-1; V: TRBV7-6; D: .; CDR3: CASSLAQGGVGYNEQFF; DNA: TGTGCCAGCAGCTTAGCCCAGGGGGGAGTTGGTTACAATGAGCAGTTCTTC
J: TRBJ2-7; V: TRBV4-3; D: TRBD1; CDR3: CASSSYQGQGAGEQYF; DNA: TGCGCCAGCAGCTCCTACCAGGGGCAGGGGGCGGGCGAGCAGTACTTC
J: TRBJ2-2; V: TRBV6-1; D: TRBD2; CDR3: CASSEPSGGTGELFF; DNA: TGTGCCAGCAGTGAGCCTAGCGGGGGAACCGGGGAGCTGTTTTTT
J: TRBJ1-2; V: TRBV7-9; D: TRBD1; CDR3: CASSLQGAANYGYTF; DNA: TGTGCCAGCAGCTTACAGGGGGCCGCTAACTATGGCTACACCTTC
J: TRBJ2-3; V: TRBV5-4; D: TRBD2; CDR3: CASSLKGISGRRADTQYF; DNA: TGTGCCAGCAGCTTGAAGGGGATTAGCGGGAGAAGGGCAGATACGCAGTATTTT
J: TRBJ2-3; V: TRBV2; D: .; CDR3: CASSEGAGTDTQYF; DNA: TGTGCCAGCAGTGAGGGGGCAGGCACAGATACGCAGTATTTT
J: TRBJ2-2; V: TRBV5-6; D: .; CDR3: CASSLGLRKHNTGELFF; DNA: TGTGCCAGCAGCTTGGGGTTGCGGAAACACAACACCGGGGAGCTGTTTTTT
J: TRBJ1-3; V: TRBV7-9; D: .; CDR3: CASSLLAGRTGNTIYF; DNA: TGTGCCAGCAGCTTACTTGCCGGGCGGACTGGAAACACCATATATTTT
J: TRBJ2-1; V: TRBV10-3; D: TRBD2; CDR3: CAIRMGLAGFNEQFF; DNA: TGTGCCATCAGAATGGGACTAGCGGGATTTAATGAGCAGTTCTTC
J: TRBJ1-4; V: TRBV28; D: .; CDR3: CASSGTGGTNEKLFF; DNA: TGTGCCAGCAGTGGGACTGGGGGTACTAATGAAAAACTGTTTTTT
J: TRBJ2-7; V: TRBV4-1; D: .; CDR3: CASSQDLGWEQYF; DNA: TGCGCCAGCAGCCAAGATTTGGGCTGGGAGCAGTACTTC
J: TRBJ2-2; V: TRBV7-9; D: .; CDR3: CASSLSRGTSNTGELFF; DNA: TGTGCCAGCAGCTTATCACGCGGGACATCTAACACCGGGGAGCTGTTTTTT